This T cell receptor (beta chain) was obtained from a study of blood T cells in healthy people across ages. As for the study in general: Template switching retrieved approximately one barcoded beta molecule for each two T cells. Whole-study findings and limits: In these data, TCR beta diversity tracked strongly with naive T cell percentage. More naive CD4+ cells and higher diversity marked long-lived donors relative to aged donors.

About this clonotype itself: The antigen remains unidentified.

Germline CDR1 is LNHNV and CDR2 is YYDKDF (reference sequence). V lost 5 bases and J lost 5, with 14 bases in between. This CDR3 is built from 14 residues. PCR was performed a second time for 7 to 11 cycles using a sample-barcoded 5' primer and a J-beta primer mix. TCRdb processed the 5' RACE reads anew with MiXCR; each CDR3 protein has one entry. The sample carries hundreds of thousands of distinct CDR3 sequences, roughly 60% recorded once. Specimen: blood. This clonotype was obtained from a young man in good health. This chain uses TRBV15 with TRBJ2-3, with D maybe TRBD1 (5 bases). The CDR3 coding sequence is TGTGCCACCAGCCGTACAGGAATGGTAGATACGCAGTATTTT. Amino acids: CATSRTGMVDTQYF.